Each of the 21 T cell receptor beta chains below was sequenced from the same sample in a study of T cells in Graves' hyperthyroidism and ophthalmopathy. Researchers took RNA transcripts and amplified the TCR beta CDR3 regions from them. A set of HTBI primers served as the primers for a first-round RT-PCR of the TCR CDR3. Each CDR3 protein is one row after TCRdb ran MiXCR on the multiplex PCR reads. Among about 600,000 distinct CDR3 sequences listed, 14% were seen once. Sequenced: blood. These receptors were taken from a woman between 18 and 29 years old with Graves' ophthalmopathy.

The sample holds a few counts of this clonotype. This chain joins TRBV7-2 and TRBJ2-1; TRBD2 aligns across 9 bases. Germline trimming cut 5 bases from V and 7 bases from J; bases unmatched to any gene: 9. CDR1 is SGHTA and CDR2 is FQGNSA in the germline V gene. CDR3 length: 15 amino acids. The DNA for the CDR3 is TGTGCCAGCAGCAAGCCGGCGGGAGGGACGAATGAGCAGTTCTTC. Translated: CASSKPAGGTNEQFF.

This clonotype was seen repeatedly, ten times or more. The rearrangement joins TRBV6-2 or TRBV6-3 to TRBJ2-7; D may match TRBD1 or TRBD2 (5 bases each). CDR1 is MNHEY and CDR2 is SVGEGT in the germline V gene. This CDR3 is 16 amino acids long. V lost 2 bases, J lost 1 base, and 15 bases lay in between. The CDR3 sequence is CASSYPTGTGSYEQYF. The CDR3 DNA sequence: TGTGCCAGCAGTTACCCCACCGGGACGGGTTCCTACGAGCAGTACTTC.

This clonotype has a count of ten or more. The rearrangement joins TRBV24-1 to TRBJ1-2; the D gene is possibly TRBD1 (5 bases). CDR3 size: 14 residues. The V end lost 5 bases, the J end lost 3 bases, and 12 bases lay between the germline ends. The germline gives CDR1 KGHDR, CDR2 SFDVKD. The CDR3 here is CATSGRGVDYGYTF. The CDR3 DNA reads TGTGCCACCAGTGGAAGGGGTGTAGACTATGGCTACACCTTC.

The chain uses TRBV12-5 and TRBJ2-1; D gene unclear. Germline CDR1 is LGHNT and CDR2 is FRNRAP. CDR3 length: 13 residues. V was cut by 2 bases and J by 2 bases, with 4 bases left in between. The CDR3 loop reads CASGLYAYNEQFF. The CDR3 DNA is TGTGCTAGTGGTTTGTACGCCTACAATGAGCAGTTCTTC. The complete variable domain, with remaining parts taken from reference TRBV12-5 and TRBJ2-1, reads DARVTQTPRHKVTEMGQEVTMRCQPILGHNTVFWYRQTMMQGLELLAYFRNRAPLDDSGMPKDRFSAEMPDATLATLKIQPSEPRDSAVYFCASGLYAYNEQFFGPGTRLTVL.

A few counts support this clonotype. CDR3 DNA sequence: TGTGCCAGCAGCCCCGGACCCCATAGGAATTCTGGGGCCAACGTCCTGACTTTC. This sequence encodes CASSPGPHRNSGANVLTF. This chain connects TRBV5-6 to TRBJ2-6; the D is unclear. CDR1 is SGHDT, CDR2 YYEEEE, per germline. The CDR3 length is 18 residues. V was pared by 4 bases and J by 1 base, with 18 bases between.

The sample holds a few counts of this clonotype. The rearrangement joins TRBV6-2 or TRBV6-3 to TRBJ2-6; D gene uncertain. Trimming took 2 bases from V and 11 from J, leaving 4 bases between them. This CDR3 has 11 residues. The germline gives CDR1 MNHEY, CDR2 SVGEGT. The CDR3 DNA sequence: TGTGCCAGCAGTTACCCCGACGTCCTGACTTTC. It is translated as CASSYPDVLTF.

The chain carries TRBV29-1 and TRBJ1-2, with D possibly TRBD1 on 5 matching bases. The CDR3 is 14 residues long. The germline V gene has CDR1 SQVTM and CDR2 ANQGSEA. V shed 4 bases and J shed 7 bases, with 19 bases lying between them. The CDR3 loop is CSVGGDSGGSGYTF. The CDR3 region has the DNA TGCAGCGTTGGTGGGGACTCGGGGGGGTCTGGCTACACCTTC.

A remark on this clonotype: A much larger clone differs by one base, so this may be a read error. J is TRBJ2-1 and V is TRBV6-1, with D possibly TRBD1 on 5 matching bases. V was trimmed by 11 bases and J by 1 base, leaving 18 bases between them. The germline CDR1 and CDR2 sequences are MNHNS and SASEGT. This CDR3 has 15 amino acids. The CDR3 DNA is TGTGCCGCCAGTCTAGGTAGGGGTTCCTACAATGAGCAGTTCTTC. This encodes CAASLGRGSYNEQFF.

This clonotype was recorded at least ten times. V usage is TRBV7-2 and J usage is TRBJ1-1; D gene uncertain. CDR1 is SGHTA, CDR2 FQGNSA, per germline. The CDR3 contains 15 residues. Trimming removed 2 bases from V and 2 bases from J, with 12 bases in between. CDR3 protein: CASSLRGPPNTEAFF. The CDR3 region has the DNA TGTGCCAGCAGCTTAAGAGGGCCCCCCAACACTGAAGCTTTCTTT.

The J gene is TRBJ1-1, the V gene TRBV5-1, with TRBD1 matching 11 bases. CDR1 and CDR2 from the germline V gene are SGHRS and YFSETQ. CDR3 size: 16 residues. V shed 4 bases and J 1 base; nucleotides not matched to a gene: 6. The CDR3 loop is CASSPGTGGGNTEAFF. The CDR3 DNA sequence: TGCGCCAGCAGCCCGGGGACAGGGGGAGGGAACACTGAAGCTTTCTTT.

This clonotype was observed many times. The chain is built from TRBV18 and TRBJ2-3, with D possibly matching TRBD2 (6 bases). Trimming stripped 6 bases from V and 2 bases from J, with 18 bases between. Germline loops: CDR1 KGHSH, CDR2 LQKENI. This CDR3 is 16 amino acids long. The CDR3 region is CASSPGVEDYTDTQYF. The CDR3 DNA reads as TGTGCCAGCTCCCCCGGAGTGGAGGACTACACAGATACGCAGTATTTT.

This clonotype was seen at least ten times. This chain uses TRBV7-8 with TRBJ1-5; D is ambiguous. CDR1 SGHVS and CDR2 FQNEAQ come from the germline V gene. CDR3 length equals 14 residues. Trimming took 7 bases from V and 7 from J, leaving 17 bases between them. CDR3 nucleotide sequence: TGTGCCAGCACCCACGCGGGTACAAGCCAGCCCCAGCATTTT. Translation: CASTHAGTSQPQHF.

This clonotype was recorded many times. This rearrangement joins TRBV7-2 to TRBJ2-7; TRBD2 agrees at 10 bases. CDR3 length: 15 amino acids. Germline trimming cut 7 bases from V and 2 bases from J; bases unmatched to any gene: 8. CDR1 is SGHTA, CDR2 FQGNSA, per germline. CDR3 residues: CASTLGSGRAYEQYF. CDR3 nucleotide sequence: TGTGCCAGCACCCTGGGGAGCGGGAGGGCCTACGAGCAGTACTTC.

There are many counts of this clonotype. This chain joins TRBV9 and TRBJ2-7, with D tentatively TRBD2 (7 bases). V lost 0 bases, J lost 4 bases, and 17 bases lay in between. Looked up from germline, CDR1 is SGDLS and CDR2 is YYNGEE. The length of the CDR3 is 16 residues. The CDR3 DNA sequence: TGTGCCAGCAGCGTAGGGACCAGGGGCGGGAGTTACGAGCAGTACTTC. Encoded protein: CASSVGTRGGSYEQYF.

This clonotype was seen a few times. The genes are TRBV4-2 and TRBJ2-7; 8 nucleotides line up with TRBD2. The ends lost 1 base at V and 1 base at J; junction bases unmatched: 6. CDR1 is LGHNA, CDR2 YNFKEQ, per germline. CDR3 length: 16 residues. The CDR3 coding sequence is TGTGCCAGCAGCCAAGTGGTGGCGGGAGGATCCTACGAGCAGTACTTC. Translation gives CASSQVVAGGSYEQYF.

This clonotype was found many times. The rearrangement uses TRBV2 and TRBJ1-5; D unclear. The length of the CDR3 is 12 residues. Deletions cut 5 bases from V and 8 bases from J, with 10 bases between. Germline V gene lookup returns CDR1 SNHLY and CDR2 FYNNEI. The CDR3 nucleotides read TGTGCCAGCAGTTCCGGACTCGAGCCCCAGCATTTT. This gives the protein CASSSGLEPQHF. The full variable domain, in which reference TRBV2 and TRBJ1-5 provide the parts outside the CDR3, is EPEVTQTPSHQVTQMGQEVILRCVPISNHLYFYWYRQILGQKVEFLVSFYNNEISEKSEIFDDQFSVERPDGSNFTLKIRSTKLEDSAMYFCASSSGLEPQHFGDGTRLSIL.

This clonotype was counted ten times or more. This sequence joins TRBV6-1 and TRBJ2-1; the match to TRBD2 covers 7 bases. The CDR3 extends over 17 amino acids. Germline CDR1 MNHNS, CDR2 SASEGT. Trimming removed 6 bases from V and 6 bases from J; junction bases left unmatched: 17. CDR3 loop: CASSHGGGSQVSNEQFF. The DNA for the CDR3 is TGTGCCAGCAGCCACGGAGGCGGGAGCCAAGTTAGCAATGAGCAGTTCTTC.

This clonotype has at least ten counts. V usage is TRBV12-3 or TRBV12-4 and J usage is TRBJ2-7; no reliable D call. The CDR3 length is 13 residues. V gave up 1 base and J gave up 3 bases, with 7 bases separating them. CDR3 sequence: CASSLGPNYEQYF. In DNA form, the CDR3 reads TGTGCCAGCAGTTTAGGGCCCAACTACGAGCAGTACTTC.

This chain joins TRBV25-1 and TRBJ2-7; the match to TRBD1 covers 8 bases. Germline lookup yields CDR1 MGHDK and CDR2 SYGVNS. V dropped 2 bases and J dropped 7; count of bases not matched to a gene: 4. CDR3 length: 13 amino acids. Here the CDR3 reads CASSESTGGEQYF. CDR3 nucleotide sequence: TGTGCCAGCAGTGAAAGCACAGGGGGGGAGCAGTACTTC.

At least ten counts were recorded for this clonotype. V and J are TRBV27 and TRBJ1-1; D is perhaps TRBD1 (6 bases). Trimming took 2 bases from V and 0 from J, leaving 13 bases between them. This CDR3 is built from 16 residues. Germline CDR1 MNHEY, CDR2 SMNVEV (reference sequence). Written as DNA, the CDR3 is TGTGCCAGCAGTTTAGGGGGGGCCGTCATGAACACTGAAGCTTTCTTT. Amino acids: CASSLGGAVMNTEAFF.

This clonotype was detected many times. The gene calls are TRBV6-1 and TRBJ1-1; no definite D call. The germline CDR1 and CDR2 sequences are MNHNS and SASEGT. Trimming cost V 4 bases and J 0 bases, with 9 bases left between them. The CDR3 extends over 14 amino acids. As DNA, the CDR3 is TGTGCCAGCAGTGTCAGGCAGGTGAACACTGAAGCTTTCTTT. As protein: CASSVRQVNTEAFF.